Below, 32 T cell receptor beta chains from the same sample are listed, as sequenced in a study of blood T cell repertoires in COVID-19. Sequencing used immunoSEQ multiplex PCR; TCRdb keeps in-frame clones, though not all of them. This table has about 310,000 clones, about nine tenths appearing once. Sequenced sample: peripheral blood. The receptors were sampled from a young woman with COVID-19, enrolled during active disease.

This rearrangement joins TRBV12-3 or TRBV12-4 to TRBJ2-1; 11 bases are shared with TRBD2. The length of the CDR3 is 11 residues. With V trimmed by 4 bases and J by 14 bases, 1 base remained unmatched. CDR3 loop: CASSSLAGEFF. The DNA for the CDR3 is TGTGCCAGCAGTTCACTAGCGGGAGAGTTCTTC.

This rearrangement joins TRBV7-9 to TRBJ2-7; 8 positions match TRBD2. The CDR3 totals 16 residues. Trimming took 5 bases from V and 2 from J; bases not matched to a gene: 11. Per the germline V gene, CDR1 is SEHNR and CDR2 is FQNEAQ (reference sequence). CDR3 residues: CASSPRDSGIPYEQYF. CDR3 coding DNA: TGTGCCAGCAGCCCCAGAGATAGCGGGATTCCCTACGAGCAGTACTTC.

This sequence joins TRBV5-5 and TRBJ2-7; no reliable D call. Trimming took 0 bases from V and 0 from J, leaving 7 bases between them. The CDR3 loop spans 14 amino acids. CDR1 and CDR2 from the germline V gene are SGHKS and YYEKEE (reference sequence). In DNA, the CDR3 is TGTGCCAGCAGCTTGGCGGTTAGCTCCTACGAGCAGTACTTC. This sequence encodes CASSLAVSSYEQYF.

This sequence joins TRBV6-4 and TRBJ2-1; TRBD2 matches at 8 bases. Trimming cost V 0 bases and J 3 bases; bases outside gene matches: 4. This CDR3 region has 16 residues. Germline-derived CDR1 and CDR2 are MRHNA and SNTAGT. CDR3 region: CASSDSTGLDYNEQFF. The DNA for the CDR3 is TGTGCCAGCAGTGACTCGACGGGACTAGACTACAATGAGCAGTTCTTC.

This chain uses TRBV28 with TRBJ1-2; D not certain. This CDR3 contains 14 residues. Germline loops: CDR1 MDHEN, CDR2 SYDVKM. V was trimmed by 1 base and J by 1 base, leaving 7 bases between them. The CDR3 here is CASSLLQLNYGYTF. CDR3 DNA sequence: TGTGCCAGCAGTTTATTACAGCTTAACTATGGCTACACCTTC.

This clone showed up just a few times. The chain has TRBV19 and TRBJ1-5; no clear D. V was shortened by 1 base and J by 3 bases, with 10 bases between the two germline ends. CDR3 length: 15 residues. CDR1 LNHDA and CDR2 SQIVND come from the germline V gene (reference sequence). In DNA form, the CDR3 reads TGTGCCAGTAGTATAGGGGCCCCCTCCAATCAGCCCCAGCATTTT. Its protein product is CASSIGAPSNQPQHF.

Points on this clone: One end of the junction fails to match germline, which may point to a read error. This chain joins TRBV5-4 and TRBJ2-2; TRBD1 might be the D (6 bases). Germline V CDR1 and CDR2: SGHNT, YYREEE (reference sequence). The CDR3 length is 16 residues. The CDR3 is CASTLKIGQITGELFF. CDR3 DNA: TGTGCCAGCACCTTGAAGATCGGACAGATCACCGGGGAGCTGTTTTTT. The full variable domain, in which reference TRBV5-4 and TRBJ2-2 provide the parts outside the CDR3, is ETGVTQSPTHLIKTRGQQVTLRCSSQSGHNTVSWYQQALGQGPQFIFQYYREEENGRGNFPPRFSGLQFPNYSSELNVNALELDDSALYLCASTLKIGQITGELFFGEGSRLTVL.

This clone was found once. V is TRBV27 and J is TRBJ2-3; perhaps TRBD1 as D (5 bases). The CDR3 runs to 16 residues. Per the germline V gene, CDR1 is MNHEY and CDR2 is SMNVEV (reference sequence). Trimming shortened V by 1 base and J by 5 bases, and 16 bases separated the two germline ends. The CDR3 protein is CASSLWGTSSGDTQYF. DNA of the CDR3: TGTGCCAGCAGTTTATGGGGCACCTCCTCGGGAGATACGCAGTATTTT.

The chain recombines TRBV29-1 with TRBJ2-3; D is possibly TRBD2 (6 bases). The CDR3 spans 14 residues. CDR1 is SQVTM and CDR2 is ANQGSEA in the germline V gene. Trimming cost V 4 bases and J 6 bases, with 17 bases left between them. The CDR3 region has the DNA TGCAGCGTTGCATTTGGGGGGTTTGTTGATACGCAGTATTTT. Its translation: CSVAFGGFVDTQYF.

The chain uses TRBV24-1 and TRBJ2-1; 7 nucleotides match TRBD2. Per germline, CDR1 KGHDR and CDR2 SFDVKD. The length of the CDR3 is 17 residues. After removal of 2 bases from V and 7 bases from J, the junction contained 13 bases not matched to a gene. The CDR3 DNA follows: TGTGCCACCAGTGATTCTACTAGCGCCCTACTGGGGAATGAGCAGTTCTTC. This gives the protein CATSDSTSALLGNEQFF.

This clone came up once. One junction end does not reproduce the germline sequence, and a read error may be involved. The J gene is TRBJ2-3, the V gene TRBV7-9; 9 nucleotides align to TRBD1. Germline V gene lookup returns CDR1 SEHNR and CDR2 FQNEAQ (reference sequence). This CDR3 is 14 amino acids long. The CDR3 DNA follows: TGTGCCAGCAACTTAGGACAGGGGACAGATACGCAGTATTTT. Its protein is CASNLGQGTDTQYF.

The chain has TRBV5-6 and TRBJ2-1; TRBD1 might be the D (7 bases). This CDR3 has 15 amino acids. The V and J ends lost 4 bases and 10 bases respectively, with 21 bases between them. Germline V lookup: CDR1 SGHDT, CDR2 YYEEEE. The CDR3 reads CASSLYMAGGKEQFF. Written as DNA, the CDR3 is TGTGCCAGCAGCCTGTATATGGCAGGGGGGAAAGAGCAGTTCTTC.

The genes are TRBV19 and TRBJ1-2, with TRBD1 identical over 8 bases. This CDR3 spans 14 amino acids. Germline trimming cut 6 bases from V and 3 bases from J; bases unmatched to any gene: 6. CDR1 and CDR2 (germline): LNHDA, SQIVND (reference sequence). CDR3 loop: CASSQQGQDYGYTF. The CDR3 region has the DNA TGTGCCAGTAGCCAACAGGGACAGGACTATGGCTACACCTTC. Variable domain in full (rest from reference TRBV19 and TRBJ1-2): DGGITQSPKYLFRKEGQNVTLSCEQNLNHDAMYWYRQDPGQGLRLIYYSQIVNDFQKGDIAEGYSVSREKKESFPLTVTSAQKNPTAFYLCASSQQGQDYGYTFGSGTRLTVV.

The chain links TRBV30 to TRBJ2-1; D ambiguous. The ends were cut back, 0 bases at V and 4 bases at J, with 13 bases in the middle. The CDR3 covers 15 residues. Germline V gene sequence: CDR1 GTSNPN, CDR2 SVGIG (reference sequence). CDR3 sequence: CAWSVQNRYYNEQFF. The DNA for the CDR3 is TGTGCCTGGAGTGTACAGAATAGGTATTACAATGAGCAGTTCTTC.

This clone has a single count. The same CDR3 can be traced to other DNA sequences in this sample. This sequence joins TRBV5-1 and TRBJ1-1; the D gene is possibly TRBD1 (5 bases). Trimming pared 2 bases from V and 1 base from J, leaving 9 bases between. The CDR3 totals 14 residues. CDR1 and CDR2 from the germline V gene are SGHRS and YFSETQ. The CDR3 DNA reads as TGCGCCAGCAGCTTAGGCGGGGGGAACACTGAAGCTTTCTTT. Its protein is CASSLGGGNTEAFF.

CDR3 nucleotides: TGTGCCAGCAGCTTAGCCCTAGTGGAGACCCAGTACTTC. This codes for CASSLALVETQYF. The chain is built from TRBV7-7 and TRBJ2-5; D not resolved. The germline V gene encodes CDR1 SSHAT and CDR2 FNYEAQ (reference sequence). V lost 0 bases, J lost 5 bases, and 7 bases lay in between. This CDR3 has 13 amino acids. The variable domain in full, with the rest retrieved from reference TRBV7-7 and TRBJ2-5, is GAGVSQSPRYKVTKRGQDVTLRCDPISSHATLYWYQQALGQGPEFLTYFNYEAQPDKSGLPSDRFSAERPEGSISTLTIQRTEQRDSAMYRCASSLALVETQYFGPGTRLLVL.

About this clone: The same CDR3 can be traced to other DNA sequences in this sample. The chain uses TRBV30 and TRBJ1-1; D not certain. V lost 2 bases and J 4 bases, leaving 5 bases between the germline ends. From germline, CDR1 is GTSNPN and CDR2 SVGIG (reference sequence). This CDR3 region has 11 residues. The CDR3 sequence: CAWSLGTEAFF. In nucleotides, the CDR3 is TGTGCCTGGAGTCTAGGCACTGAAGCTTTCTTT.

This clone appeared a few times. The CDR3 bases are TGTGCCAGCAGCTTAATGGGGGGAAGCACTGAAGCTTTCTTT. Translating it yields CASSLMGGSTEAFF. The chain has TRBV7-3 and TRBJ1-1, with D possibly TRBD1 on 5 matching bases. The CDR3 loop spans 14 amino acids. The V gene's germline CDR1 is SGHTA and CDR2 FQGTGA. Trimming removed 1 base from V and 4 bases from J, with 10 bases in between.

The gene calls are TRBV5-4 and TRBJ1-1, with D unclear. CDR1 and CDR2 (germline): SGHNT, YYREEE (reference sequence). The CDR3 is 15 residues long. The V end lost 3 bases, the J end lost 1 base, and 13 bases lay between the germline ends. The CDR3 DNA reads TGTGCCAGCAGCTCCAGTAAACAAAAGAACACTGAAGCTTTCTTT. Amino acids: CASSSSKQKNTEAFF.

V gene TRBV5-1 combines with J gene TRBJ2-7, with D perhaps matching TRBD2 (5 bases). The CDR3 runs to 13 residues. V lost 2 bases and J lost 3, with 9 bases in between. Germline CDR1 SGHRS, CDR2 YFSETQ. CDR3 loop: CASSFRENYEQYF. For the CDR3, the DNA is TGCGCCAGCAGCTTCCGGGAAAACTACGAGCAGTACTTC. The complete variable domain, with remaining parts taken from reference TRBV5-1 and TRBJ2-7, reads KAGVTQTPRYLIKTRGQQVTLSCSPISGHRSVSWYQQTPGQGLQFLFEYFSETQRNKGNFPGRFSGRQFSNSRSEMNVSTLELGDSALYLCASSFRENYEQYFGPGTRLTVT.

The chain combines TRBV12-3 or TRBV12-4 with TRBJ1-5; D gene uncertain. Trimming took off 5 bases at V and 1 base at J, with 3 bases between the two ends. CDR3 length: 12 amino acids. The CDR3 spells CASSPSNQPQHF. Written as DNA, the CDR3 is TGTGCCAGCAGTCCGAGCAATCAGCCCCAGCATTTT.

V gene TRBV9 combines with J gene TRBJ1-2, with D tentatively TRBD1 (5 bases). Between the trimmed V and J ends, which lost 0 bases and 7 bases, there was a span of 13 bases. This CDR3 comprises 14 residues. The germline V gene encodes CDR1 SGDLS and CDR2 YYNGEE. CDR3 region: CASSVVGDGGGYTF. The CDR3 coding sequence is TGTGCCAGCAGCGTAGTCGGCGACGGGGGTGGCTACACCTTC.

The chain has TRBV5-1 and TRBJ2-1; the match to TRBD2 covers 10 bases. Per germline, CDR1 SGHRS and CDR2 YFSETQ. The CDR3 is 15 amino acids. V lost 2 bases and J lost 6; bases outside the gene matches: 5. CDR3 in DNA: TGCGCCAGCAGCTTTTCTAGCGGGAGCACCAATGAGCAGTTCTTC. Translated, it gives CASSFSSGSTNEQFF.

CDR3 sequence reads: CASSQGALIYEQYF. As DNA, the CDR3 is TGTGCCAGCAGCCAGGGGGCCTTAATTTACGAGCAGTACTTC. The rearrangement joins TRBV3-1 (or the pseudogene TRBV3-2) to TRBJ2-7; D might be TRBD1 (6 bases). This CDR3 region has 14 residues. The germline V and J ends were trimmed by 3 bases and 4 bases, with 13 bases remaining between them. From germline, CDR1 is LGHDT and CDR2 YNNKEL (reference sequence).

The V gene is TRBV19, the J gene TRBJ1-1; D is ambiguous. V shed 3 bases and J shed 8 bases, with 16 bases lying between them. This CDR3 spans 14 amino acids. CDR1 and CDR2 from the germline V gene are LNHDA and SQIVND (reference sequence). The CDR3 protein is CASSILEGTAEAFF. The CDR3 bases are TGTGCCAGTAGTATTTTAGAGGGCACGGCGGAAGCTTTCTTT.

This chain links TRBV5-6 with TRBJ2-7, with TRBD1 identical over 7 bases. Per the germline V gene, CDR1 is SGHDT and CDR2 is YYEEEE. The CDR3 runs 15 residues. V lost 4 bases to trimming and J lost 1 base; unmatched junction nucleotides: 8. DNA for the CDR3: TGTGCCAGCAGCCCCCTTCAGGGGGATTCCTACGAGCAGTACTTC. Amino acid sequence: CASSPLQGDSYEQYF.

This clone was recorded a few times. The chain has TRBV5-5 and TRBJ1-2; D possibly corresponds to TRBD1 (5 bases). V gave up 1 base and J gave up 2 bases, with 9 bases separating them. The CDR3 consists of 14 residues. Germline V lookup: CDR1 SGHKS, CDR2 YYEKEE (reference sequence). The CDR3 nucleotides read TGTGCCAGCAGCTTGCTGGAGGGGAACTATGGCTACACCTTC. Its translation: CASSLLEGNYGYTF.

This CDR3 reads CASTRSRDRGEKLFF. The CDR3 region has the DNA TGTGCCAGCACCAGAAGCCGGGACAGGGGTGAAAAACTGTTTTTT. The genes are TRBV6-5 and TRBJ1-4, with TRBD1 matching over 10 bases. Germline V gene data show CDR1 as MNHEY and CDR2 as SVGAGI. V lost 7 bases, J lost 7 bases, and 9 bases stayed unmatched. The CDR3 spans 15 residues.

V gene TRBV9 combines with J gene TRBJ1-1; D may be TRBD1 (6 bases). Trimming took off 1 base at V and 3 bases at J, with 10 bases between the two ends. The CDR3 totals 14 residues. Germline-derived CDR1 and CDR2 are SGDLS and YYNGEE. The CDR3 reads CASSVSGQYTEAFF. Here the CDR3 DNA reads TGTGCCAGCAGCGTATCGGGACAATACACTGAAGCTTTCTTT.

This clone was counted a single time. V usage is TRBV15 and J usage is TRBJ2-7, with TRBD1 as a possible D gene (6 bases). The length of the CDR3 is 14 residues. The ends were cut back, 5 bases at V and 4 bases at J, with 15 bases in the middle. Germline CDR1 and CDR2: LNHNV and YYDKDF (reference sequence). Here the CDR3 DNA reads TGTGCCACCAGCCACTGGCCAGGGGAATACGAGCAGTACTTC. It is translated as CATSHWPGEYEQYF. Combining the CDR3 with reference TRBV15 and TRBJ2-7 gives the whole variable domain DAMVIQNPRYQVTQFGKPVTLSCSQTLNHNVMYWYQQKSSQAPKLLFHYYDKDFNNEADTPDNFQSRRPNTSFCFLDIRSPGLGDTAMYLCATSHWPGEYEQYFGPGTRLTVT.

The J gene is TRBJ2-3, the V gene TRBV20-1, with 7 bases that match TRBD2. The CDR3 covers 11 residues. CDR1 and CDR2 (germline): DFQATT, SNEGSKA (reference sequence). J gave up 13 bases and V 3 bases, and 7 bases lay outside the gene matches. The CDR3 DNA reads TGCAGTGCTAGCTTAGCGGGCGCCAAGTATTTT. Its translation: CSASLAGAKYF.

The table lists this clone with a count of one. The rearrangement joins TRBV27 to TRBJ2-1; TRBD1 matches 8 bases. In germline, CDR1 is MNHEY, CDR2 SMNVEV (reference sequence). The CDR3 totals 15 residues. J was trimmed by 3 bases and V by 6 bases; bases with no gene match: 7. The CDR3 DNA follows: TGTGCCAGCAGAATAGACAGGGGCCTCTACAATGAGCAGTTCTTC. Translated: CASRIDRGLYNEQFF.